This T cell receptor beta chain emerged from a study of cytomegalovirus exposure and HLA in healthy donors. With 60 Vbeta and 13 Jbeta primers, the PCR was carried out. Some clones are missing from TCRdb's copy, which holds only in-frame ones; the method was immunoSEQ multiplex PCR. The sample includes about 190,000 clones, approximately 80% seen only once; the top ten take approximately 2%. The V gene end was trimmed by 6 bases and the J gene end by 7 bases; junction bases not matched to a gene: 25. The V gene's germline CDR1 is WNHNN and CDR2 SYGVQD (reference sequence). The CDR3 is made up of 19 amino acids.

The gene calls are TRBV10-1 and TRBJ2-7, with TRBD2 identical over 9 bases. This sequence originates from a woman in her twenties or thirties in good health and CMV-seronegative. Input material: PBMCs. CDR3 in DNA: TGCGCCAGCAGCTGGGCGAGGGGGCTTGGTTCGTGGGGACTAGCAGAGCAGTACTTC. Translating it yields CASSWARGLGSWGLAEQYF.